These T cell receptor beta chains were read from a single sample in a study of cytomegalovirus exposure and HLA in healthy donors. TCRdb's copy holds only in-frame clones and misses some; the assay was immunoSEQ multiplex PCR. The table has approximately 95,000 clones, 78% seen once. Sequencing used PBMCs. These receptors were collected from a woman between 40 and 50 years old in good health and CMV-seropositive. CDR3s include the opening cysteine and the closing phenylalanine or tryptophan. The D gene is left open where the match is weak. Some rows have no size entry. The others give once, few or many, or a class for an expanded clone.

TRBD2	TRBJ2-7	TRBV19	.	TGTGCCAGTAGTGGGCGGGAGAGGTTCTACGAGCAGTACTTC	CASSGRERFYEQYF
TRBD2	TRBJ2-5	TRBV6-1	.	TGTGCCAGCAGTGGAGCGGGAGCCGTAGAGACCCAGTACTTC	CASSGAGAVETQYF
.	TRBJ2-5	TRBV7-7	.	TGTGCTAGCAGCTTGGGGTTACAGGAGGAGACCCAGTACTTC	CASSLGLQEETQYF
.	TRBJ1-1	TRBV2	once	TGTGCCAGCAGTGAATGGGCAGTTGAAGCTTTCTTT	CASSEWAVEAFF
TRBD1	TRBJ2-1	TRBV6-1	.	TGTGCCAGCAGTGCGAGGGGTGGGACAGCCCCATCGGTGCAGTTCTTC	CASSARGGTAPSVQFF
.	TRBJ2-3	TRBV19	.	TGTGCCAGTAGTCGAGGGGGAGGCACAGATACGCAGTATTTT	CASSRGGGTDTQYF
TRBD1	TRBJ1-2	TRBV6-6	.	TGTGCCAGCAGCCGGGACAGGGTGGGTGGCTACACCTTC	CASSRDRVGGYTF
TRBD2	TRBJ2-3	TRBV7-9	.	TGTGCCAGCAGAGCAAGAGGACTAGCGGGAGGGCCCGCAGATACGCAGTATTTT	CASRARGLAGGPADTQYF
.	TRBJ1-4	TRBV4-1	.	TGCGCCAGCAGCCAAGTTTATCTTCCAGGGTTGGCGACTAATGAAAAACTGTTTTTT	CASSQVYLPGLATNEKLFF
TRBD2	TRBJ2-5	TRBV30	.	TGTGCCTGGAGCCCCGACCCTAGCGGTGGGGAGACCCAGTACTTC	CAWSPDPSGGETQYF
TRBD2	TRBJ2-7	TRBV9	.	TGTGCCAGCAGCGTAGTTGGGGTAGCGGGAGCCCGCTACGAGCAGTACTTC	CASSVVGVAGARYEQYF
.	TRBJ2-3	TRBV5-1	once	TGCGCCAGCAGGGATAGCGCCAGCACAGATACGCAGTATTTT	CASRDSASTDTQYF
TRBD1	TRBJ1-1	TRBV7-6	once	TGTGCCAGCAGACGCGGACAGGACGCGAACACTGAAGCTTTCTTT	CASRRGQDANTEAFF
.	TRBJ1-1	TRBV2	once	TGTGCCAGCGTACGGGGACAGAACACTGAAGCTTTCTTT	CASVRGQNTEAFF
.	TRBJ2-7	TRBV28	.	TGTGCCAGCAGTTTCACCAGCGAGCAGTACTTC	CASSFTSEQYF
.	TRBJ2-7	TRBV5-5	.	TGTGCCAGCAGCTTGTCCCCGGGATCCAGTATCGAGCAGTACTTC	CASSLSPGSSIEQYF
TRBD2	TRBJ2-1	TRBV5-1	.	TGCGCCAGCAGCTTGGGGACTAGCGGATACAATGAGCAGTTCTTC	CASSLGTSGYNEQFF
.	TRBJ1-3	TRBV18	.	TGTGCCAGCTCACCACCTTCAGGTTTTATTGGAAACACCATATATTTT	CASSPPSGFIGNTIYF
TRBD1	TRBJ2-7	TRBV23-1	few	TGCGCCAGCAACACCGGGACAGGGTTATACGAGCAGTACTTC	CASNTGTGLYEQYF
.	TRBJ2-7	TRBV7-9	.	TGTGCCAGCAGCATCGGCCCGGGAGAGCAGTACTTC	CASSIGPGEQYF
TRBD2	TRBJ2-1	TRBV19	.	TGTGCCAGTAGTAATAGCGGGGCCTACAATGAGCAGTTCTTC	CASSNSGAYNEQFF
.	TRBJ2-1	TRBV5-1	.	TGCGCCAGCAGCTTGAAAAGGGGTGAATACAATGAGCAGTTCTTC	CASSLKRGEYNEQFF
.	TRBJ1-1	TRBV18	few	TGTGCCAGCTCACCACTCCGACAGATGAACACTGAAGCTTTCTTT	CASSPLRQMNTEAFF
TRBD1	TRBJ2-1	TRBV9	.	TGTGCCAGCAACGAGGGACAGGGGTGGAATGAGCAGTTCTTC	CASNEGQGWNEQFF
.	TRBJ1-2	TRBV30	.	TGTGCCTGGAGTGTACGGCAGGGCGGCTACACCTTC	CAWSVRQGGYTF
.	TRBJ1-2	TRBV4-1	once	TGCGCCAGCAGCGAATCCCAGGGGTGTGGCTACACCTTC	CASSESQGCGYTF
TRBD1	TRBJ2-3	TRBV5-1	once	TGCGCCAGCAGCACCCGGGACAGGGGATCAGATACGCAGTATTTT	CASSTRDRGSDTQYF
TRBD2	TRBJ2-3	TRBV5-1	once	TGCGCCAGCAGCTTGTCGTCTAGCGGGAGTTCAGATACGCAGTATTTT	CASSLSSSGSSDTQYF
TRBD1	TRBJ2-4	TRBV2	.	TGTGCCAGCAGTGCCGGGACAGGGAGTTACATTCAGTACTTC	CASSAGTGSYIQYF
TRBD2	TRBJ2-1	TRBV7-3	.	TGTGCCAGCAGCTTAAGTGCGGGGACTAGGGGCGGTGAGCAGTTCTTC	CASSLSAGTRGGEQFF
.	TRBJ1-1	TRBV27	.	TGTGCCAGCAATGCAGGGTGGGACACTGAAGCTTTCTTT	CASNAGWDTEAFF
.	TRBJ2-1	TRBV10-2	once	TGCGCCAGCAGTGAGTCGGGGGGATGGGAGCAGTTCTTC	CASSESGGWEQFF
TRBD2	TRBJ2-1	TRBV9	.	TGTGCCAGCAGCGGCCGGGGGCCGGGACTAGCGCCCAATGAGCAGTTCTTC	CASSGRGPGLAPNEQFF
TRBD1	TRBJ1-1	TRBV5-6	few	TGTGCCAGCAGCTTGCAGGGGGTGTACACTGAAGCTTTCTTT	CASSLQGVYTEAFF
TRBD2	TRBJ2-7	TRBV19	.	TGTGCCAGTACCTGGGCAGCGGGAGTAGGTGAGCAGTACTTC	CASTWAAGVGEQYF
TRBD2	TRBJ2-5	TRBV6-5	.	TGTGCCAGCACGGACTCCGGGACTAGGGAGACCCAGTACTTC	CASTDSGTRETQYF
.	TRBJ2-7	TRBV2	.	TGTGCCAGCAGTGTCGTCCCACAGGCCTACGGGCAGTACTTC	CASSVVPQAYGQYF
.	TRBJ2-7	TRBV6-5	.	TGTGCCAGCAGTTACGGTCAGGGGGGCTACGAGCAGTACTTC	CASSYGQGGYEQYF
TRBD2	TRBJ2-3	TRBV28	once	TGTGCCAGCAGTCCAGATAGCGGGAGGGCCGCAGATACGCAGTATTTT	CASSPDSGRAADTQYF
TRBD1	TRBJ2-5	TRBV5-4	.	TGTGCCAGCAGCTTGGCTGGGTACGGACAGGTCAAACAGACCCAGTACTTC	CASSLAGYGQVKQTQYF
.	TRBJ2-5	TRBV11-2	.	TGTGCCAGCAGCCTCCGTGGGGCAGACCAAGAGACCCAGTACTTC	CASSLRGADQETQYF
TRBD2	TRBJ2-7	TRBV7-9	once	TGTGCCAGCAGCTTTGCTCCGACTAGCGGGGGTTCCTACGAGCAGTACTTC	CASSFAPTSGGSYEQYF
.	TRBJ2-7	TRBV6-5	.	TGTGCCAGCAGTTACTCGCCAGGGGACCACGAGCAGTACTTC	CASSYSPGDHEQYF
.	TRBJ2-5	TRBV7-9	.	TGTGCCAGCAGCGCGATTCAGGGTAGGGAGACCCAGTACTTC	CASSAIQGRETQYF
.	TRBJ1-3	TRBV7-9	.	TGTGCCAGCAGCACAGGGTGGCGCTCTGGAAACACCATATATTTT	CASSTGWRSGNTIYF
TRBD1	TRBJ2-7	TRBV2	once	TGTGCCAGCAGTGTTGGGACAGGGACTTATACCGAGCAGTACTTC	CASSVGTGTYTEQYF
.	TRBJ2-1	TRBV2	.	TGTGCCAGCAGTGTGGCGGTCGGAGGGTCCGAGTTCTTC	CASSVAVGGSEFF
.	TRBJ1-4	TRBV7-3	.	TGTGCCAGCAGCCCGAACAGGGTCGGGAATGAAAAACTGTTTTTT	CASSPNRVGNEKLFF
TRBD1	TRBJ2-7	TRBV5-1	.	TGCGCCAGCAGCGGGACAGGGGCCTACGAGCAGTACTTC	CASSGTGAYEQYF
.	TRBJ2-2	TRBV2	.	TGTGCCAGCAGTGAGGGTCGGGCGAACACCGGGGAGCTGTTTTTT	CASSEGRANTGELFF
.	TRBJ1-2	TRBV5-6	.	TGTGCCAGCAGCCTCTGGAGACGTCCAGCTAACTATGGCTACACCTTC	CASSLWRRPANYGYTF
TRBD1	TRBJ1-2	TRBV28	.	TGTGCCAGCAGCACCACAGGGGGAGCTAACTATGGCTACACCTTC	CASSTTGGANYGYTF
TRBD2	TRBJ2-2	TRBV10-3	.	TGTGCCATCAGTGAGGTTACTAGCGGGAATACCGGGGAGCTGTTTTTT	CAISEVTSGNTGELFF